The 30 T cell receptor beta chains in this list originate from one sample, sequenced in a study of T-cell reconstitution after alpha-beta-depleted transplantation in children. Preparation of the TCRbeta library was carried out with unique molecular identifiers. TCRdb itself ran the PCR reads through MiXCR, one entry per CDR3 protein. This table has hundreds of thousands of distinct CDR3 sequences, roughly 17% appearing once. The sequences come from PBMCs, mostly from graft donor cells, collected 360 days after TCRalphabeta/CD19-depleted stem cell transplant. All receptors derive from a boy in the first two years of life who had a stem cell transplant for Wiskott-Aldrich syndrome, so the T cells may come from the graft donor.

In its sample, this clonotype was seen a few times. The J gene is TRBJ2-2, the V gene TRBV7-2; 7 bases match TRBD2. In germline, CDR1 is SGHTA, CDR2 FQGNSA. The CDR3 totals 15 residues. Germline trimming cut 0 bases from V and 5 bases from J; bases unmatched to any gene: 3. DNA for the CDR3: TGTGCCAGCAGCTTAGCGGGAGGGTGGACCGGGGAGCTGTTTTTT. Translation gives CASSLAGGWTGELFF.

This clonotype turned up a few times. The chain links TRBV12-3 or TRBV12-4 to TRBJ2-2; D not resolved. This CDR3 contains 13 residues. Trimming took off 5 bases at V and 4 bases at J, with 8 bases between the two ends. The CDR3 bases are TGTGCCAGCAGTCTTGACTTCACCGGGGAGCTGTTTTTT. Its translation is CASSLDFTGELFF.

This rearrangement joins TRBV12-3 or TRBV12-4 to TRBJ2-5; D assignment may be TRBD1 or TRBD2 (6 bases each). V was cut by 3 bases and J by 5 bases, with 22 bases left in between. The CDR3 sequence is 17 residues long. The CDR3 region is CASSLGSPGAEGETQYF. The CDR3 coding sequence is TGTGCCAGCAGTTTGGGTTCGCCAGGGGCGGAGGGGGAGACCCAGTACTTC.

There are a few counts of this clonotype. The rearrangement links TRBV10-3 to TRBJ2-5, with 7 bases lining up with TRBD1. The CDR3 totals 13 residues. Trimming removed 6 bases from V and 5 bases from J; junction bases left unmatched: 6. Germline values: CDR1 ENHRY, CDR2 SYGVKD. The CDR3 bases are TGTGCCATCAGGGGCACAGGGGTTGAGACCCAGTACTTC. This gives the protein CAIRGTGVETQYF.

The CDR3 DNA follows: TGCGCCAGCAGACTCCCGGTGGAACAGGGGGCGACCGGGGAGCTGTTTTTT. Amino acids: CASRLPVEQGATGELFF. The chain is built from TRBV5-1 and TRBJ2-2, with 9 bases lining up with TRBD1. The trim removed 5 bases at V and 5 bases at J, leaving 13 bases unmatched. The CDR3 consists of 17 residues. Germline lookup yields CDR1 SGHRS and CDR2 YFSETQ.

Concerning this clonotype: Here the CDR3 omits its conserved ending phenylalanine or tryptophan, so a read error is the likely source. The chain has TRBV5-1 and TRBJ2-1; D may be TRBD1 or TRBD2 (5 bases each). Germline V gives CDR1 SGHRS, CDR2 YFSETQ. The germline V and J ends were trimmed by 4 bases and 0 bases, with 14 bases remaining between them. This CDR3 region has 16 residues. This CDR3 reads CASSPGPFLSYNEQFY. CDR3 nucleotides: TGCGCCAGCAGCCCGGGACCTTTCCTCTCCTACAATGAGCAGTTCTAC.

This clonotype appeared a few times. The V and J genes are TRBV28 and TRBJ2-7; 9 positions agree with TRBD1. Trimming removed 6 bases from V and 3 bases from J; junction bases left unmatched: 9. The CDR3 runs 15 residues. Germline V gene data show CDR1 as MDHEN and CDR2 as SYDVKM. The CDR3 is CASRGGQGGDYEQYF. DNA of the CDR3: TGTGCCAGCAGGGGGGGACAGGGAGGGGACTACGAGCAGTACTTC. The full variable domain, in which reference TRBV28 and TRBJ2-7 provide the parts outside the CDR3, is DVKVTQSSRYLVKRTGEKVFLECVQDMDHENMFWYRQDPGLGLRLIYFSYDVKMKEKGDIPEGYSVSREKKERFSLILESASTNQTSMYLCASRGGQGGDYEQYFGPGTRLTVT.

This clonotype was detected a few times. V usage is TRBV6-5 and J usage is TRBJ2-1; a weak D match, TRBD1 (6 bases). The germline V gene encodes CDR1 MNHEY and CDR2 SVGAGI. The V and J ends lost 5 bases and 10 bases respectively, with 9 bases between them. This CDR3 is 11 amino acids long. The CDR3 sequence: CASSAGAEQFF. The CDR3 DNA sequence: TGTGCCAGCAGTGCAGGGGCAGAGCAGTTCTTC.

The CDR3 loop reads CASRDQRGANTGELFF. The CDR3 DNA reads TGCGCCAGCAGGGATCAGCGGGGGGCAAACACCGGGGAGCTGTTTTTT. The chain carries TRBV5-1 and TRBJ2-2, with 9 bases fitting TRBD2. Germline V CDR1 and CDR2: SGHRS, YFSETQ. The CDR3 runs to 16 residues. J gave up 2 bases and V 5 bases, and 7 bases lay outside the gene matches.

This clonotype appeared a few times. The genes are TRBV4-1 and TRBJ1-1; D is perhaps TRBD1 (5 bases). Per germline, CDR1 MGHRA and CDR2 YSYEKL. Trimming took off 4 bases at V and 6 bases at J, with 9 bases between the two ends. This CDR3 is 12 amino acids long. CDR3 in amino acids: CASSRGPSEAFF. The CDR3 DNA reads as TGCGCCAGCAGCCGGGGCCCTTCTGAAGCTTTCTTT.

This clonotype appeared a few times. The V and J genes are TRBV3-1 and TRBJ2-1, with D unresolved. V was cut by 4 bases and J by 7 bases, with 14 bases left in between. Germline CDR1 is LGHDT and CDR2 is YNNKEL (reference sequence). The CDR3 contains 14 residues. As DNA, the CDR3 is TGTGCCAGCAGCCGGGCTCCGCGCCTGAATGAGCAGTTCTTC. Amino acid sequence: CASSRAPRLNEQFF.

J is TRBJ2-2 and V is TRBV11-2; D might be TRBD1 (5 bases). V lost 2 bases to trimming and J lost 0 bases, with 7 bases between them. CDR1 and CDR2 from the germline V gene are SGHAT and FQNNGV. The CDR3 sequence is 15 residues long. CDR3 coding DNA: TGTGCCAGCAGCTTATGGGGCCCGAACACCGGGGAGCTGTTTTTT. This encodes CASSLWGPNTGELFF.

The chain is built from TRBV18 and TRBJ2-7; D possibly matches TRBD1 or TRBD2 (5 bases each). The length of the CDR3 is 15 residues. Germline-derived CDR1 and CDR2 are KGHSH and LQKENI. V was shortened by 3 bases and J by 2 bases, with 14 bases between the two germline ends. The DNA of the CDR3 is TGTGCCAGCTCACCGGGACGAGTTAGAACCTACGAGCAGTACTTC. Translated: CASSPGRVRTYEQYF.

This clonotype was observed a few times. The gene calls are TRBV20-1 and TRBJ2-3; 10 bases line up with TRBD2. This CDR3 is 14 amino acids long. The V gene's germline CDR1 is DFQATT and CDR2 SNEGSKA (reference sequence). The CDR3 DNA sequence: TGCAGCCTAAGGACTAGCGGACCTTTAGATACGCAGTATTTT. It codes for CSLRTSGPLDTQYF.

The chain employs TRBV5-1 and TRBJ2-3; D is unresolved. V was trimmed by 3 bases and J by 1 base, leaving 9 bases between them. This CDR3 is 14 amino acids long. Per germline, CDR1 SGHRS and CDR2 YFSETQ. The CDR3 is CASSSYLGTDTQYF. CDR3 DNA: TGCGCCAGCAGCTCATATTTGGGCACAGATACGCAGTATTTT.

This clonotype was seen a handful of times. This chain joins TRBV12-3 or TRBV12-4 and TRBJ1-5, with TRBD1 matching 10 bases. V shed 0 bases and J 5 bases; nucleotides not matched to a gene: 4. The CDR3 contains 16 residues. DNA for the CDR3: TGTGCCAGCAGTTTAGCCTCCGGGACAGGGGATCAGCCCCAGCATTTT. Its translation: CASSLASGTGDQPQHF.

The chain couples TRBV6-2 or TRBV6-3 to TRBJ1-6; TRBD1 matches at 7 bases. The V gene's germline CDR1 is MNHEY and CDR2 SVGEGT. The CDR3 is 15 amino acids. V was pared by 2 bases and J by 5 bases, with 3 bases of the junction left unmatched. CDR3 in amino acids: CASSYLGTDNSPLHF. As DNA, the CDR3 is TGTGCCAGCAGTTACCTGGGGACAGATAATTCACCCCTCCACTTT.

The chain uses TRBV4-3 and TRBJ2-1; the match to TRBD2 covers 9 bases. The germline V gene encodes CDR1 LGHNA and CDR2 YSLEER. V trimming: 1 base; J trimming: 10 bases; junction bases outside the gene matches: 8. The length of the CDR3 is 15 residues. CDR3 DNA sequence: TGCGCCAGCAGCCAAGTAGCGGGAGCCCCGGGGGAGCAGTTCTTC. Residues: CASSQVAGAPGEQFF.

This clonotype appeared many times. The chain joins TRBV6-2 or TRBV6-3 to TRBJ2-1, with D possibly TRBD2 on 5 matching bases. Germline CDR1 reads MNHEY; CDR2 reads SVGEGT. V lost 2 bases, J lost 4 bases, and 18 bases lay in between. There are 17 residues in the CDR3. For the CDR3, the DNA is TGTGCCAGCAGTTACACTCTCCCGGGAAGAGGGTACAATGAGCAGTTCTTC. Its protein product is CASSYTLPGRGYNEQFF.

The chain carries TRBV5-1 and TRBJ2-4; D gene unclear. Germline CDR1 is SGHRS and CDR2 is YFSETQ. CDR3 length equals 15 residues. Trimming cost V 2 bases and J 1 base, with 10 bases left between them. CDR3 loop: CASSLPGFAKNIQYF. CDR3 coding DNA: TGCGCCAGCAGCTTACCAGGCTTTGCCAAAAACATTCAGTACTTC.

This clonotype came up a few times. CDR3 in amino acids: CSVEAGLGSYNEQFF. DNA of the CDR3: TGCAGCGTTGAAGCGGGTCTAGGATCCTACAATGAGCAGTTCTTC. The rearrangement uses TRBV29-1 and TRBJ2-1, with D unclear. CDR1 is SQVTM, CDR2 ANQGSEA, per germline. Trimming took 1 base from V and 1 from J, leaving 11 bases between them. CDR3 length: 15 amino acids.

The gene calls are TRBV4-3 and TRBJ2-3; 7 bases fit TRBD2. The V and J ends lost 0 bases and 4 bases, in that order; junction bases with no gene match: 16. This CDR3 spans 19 amino acids. The germline gives CDR1 LGHNA, CDR2 YSLEER. The CDR3 spells CASSQDPFRGGRGADTQYF. CDR3 nucleotides: TGCGCCAGCAGCCAAGATCCATTCCGTGGCGGGAGAGGCGCAGATACGCAGTATTTT.

This chain links TRBV25-1 with TRBJ1-2; D remains ambiguous. Germline CDR1 and CDR2: MGHDK and SYGVNS. CDR3 length equals 14 residues. Trimming took off 5 bases at V and 5 bases at J, with 15 bases between the two ends. This chain's CDR3 is CASSSGGERYGYTF. CDR3 DNA sequence: TGTGCCAGCAGTAGTGGTGGAGAGAGGTATGGCTACACCTTC.

This clonotype was seen more than once but under ten times. V gene TRBV7-6 combines with J gene TRBJ2-3, with 8 positions matching TRBD2. After removal of 0 bases from V and 1 base from J, the junction contained 3 bases not matched to a gene. Germline-derived CDR1 and CDR2 are SGHVS and FNYEAQ. The CDR3 covers 16 residues. This chain's CDR3 is CASSLAAGGRTDTQYF. The CDR3 nucleotides read TGTGCCAGCAGCTTAGCGGCGGGAGGCCGCACAGATACGCAGTATTTT.

This chain links TRBV30 with TRBJ2-2; D unresolved. The germline V gene has CDR1 GTSNPN and CDR2 SVGIG (reference sequence). Trimming left V 4 bases short and J 4 bases short, with 13 bases between. The CDR3 sequence is 14 residues long. The CDR3 is CAWKGQFFTGELFF. The CDR3 DNA is TGTGCCTGGAAGGGCCAGTTTTTCACCGGGGAGCTGTTTTTT.

This clonotype appeared a few times. V is TRBV20-1 and J is TRBJ2-5, with D uncertain. Trimming took 2 bases from V and 2 from J, leaving 18 bases between them. The CDR3 consists of 16 residues. CDR1 is DFQATT and CDR2 is SNEGSKA in the germline V gene (reference sequence). CDR3 sequence (DNA): TGCAGTGCTAGATTTGAAAGACTTTTATATCAAGAGACCCAGTACTTC. Translating it yields CSARFERLLYQETQYF.

The chain combines TRBV11-2 with TRBJ1-4; the match to TRBD1 covers 10 bases. The V gene end was trimmed by 1 base and the J gene end by 8 bases; junction bases not matched to a gene: 7. CDR3 size: 16 residues. Germline assignment: CDR1 SGHAT and CDR2 FQNNGV. This CDR3 is CASSLGPGTGEEKLFF. CDR3 nucleotide sequence: TGTGCCAGCAGCTTAGGGCCCGGGACAGGGGAGGAAAAACTGTTTTTT.

The rearrangement links TRBV30 to TRBJ2-1, with a weak D call TRBD2 (5 bases). CDR3 size: 16 residues. V was pared by 4 bases and J by 0 bases, with 16 bases between. Per the germline V gene, CDR1 is GTSNPN and CDR2 is SVGIG (reference sequence). The CDR3: CAWTGGGPSSYNEQFF. The CDR3 DNA sequence: TGTGCCTGGACCGGAGGCGGTCCGTCCTCCTACAATGAGCAGTTCTTC.

This clonotype has a handful of counts. This chain connects TRBV29-1 to TRBJ2-7; possible D gene TRBD1, 5 bases. This CDR3 has 12 residues. Trimming shortened V by 4 bases and J by 0 bases, and 7 bases separated the two germline ends. Germline V gene sequence: CDR1 SQVTM, CDR2 ANQGSEA. The CDR3 is CSVGRASYEQYF. The CDR3 DNA sequence: TGCAGCGTTGGCAGGGCCTCCTACGAGCAGTACTTC.

The rearrangement uses TRBV6-1 and TRBJ2-7; no clear D gene. The germline gives CDR1 MNHNS, CDR2 SASEGT. Trimming took 8 bases from V and 5 from J, leaving 16 bases between them. This CDR3 has 13 residues. CDR3 residues: CASSNALENEQYF. The CDR3 nucleotides are TGTGCCAGCTCCAACGCACTTGAAAACGAGCAGTACTTC.